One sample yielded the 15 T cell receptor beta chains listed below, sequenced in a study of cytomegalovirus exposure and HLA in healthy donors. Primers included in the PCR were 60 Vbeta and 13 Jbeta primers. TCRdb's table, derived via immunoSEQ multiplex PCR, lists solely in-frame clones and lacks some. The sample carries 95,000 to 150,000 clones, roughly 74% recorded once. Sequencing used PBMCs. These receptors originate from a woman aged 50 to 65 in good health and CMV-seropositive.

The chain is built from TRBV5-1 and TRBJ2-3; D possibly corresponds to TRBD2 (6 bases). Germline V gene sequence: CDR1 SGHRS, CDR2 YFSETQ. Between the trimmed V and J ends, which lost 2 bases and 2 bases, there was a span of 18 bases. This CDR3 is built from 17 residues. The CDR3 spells CASSFGGRGRNTDTQYF. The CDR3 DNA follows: TGCGCCAGCAGCTTCGGGGGACGGGGTCGGAACACAGATACGCAGTATTTT. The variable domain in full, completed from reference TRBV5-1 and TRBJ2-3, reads KAGVTQTPRYLIKTRGQQVTLSCSPISGHRSVSWYQQTPGQGLQFLFEYFSETQRNKGNFPGRFSGRQFSNSRSEMNVSTLELGDSALYLCASSFGGRGRNTDTQYFGPGTRLTVL.

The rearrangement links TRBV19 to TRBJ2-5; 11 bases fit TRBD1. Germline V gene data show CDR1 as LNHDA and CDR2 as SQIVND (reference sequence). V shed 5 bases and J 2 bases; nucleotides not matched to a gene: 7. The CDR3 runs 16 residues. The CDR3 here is CASSPGTGGLQETQYF. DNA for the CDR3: TGTGCCAGTAGTCCGGGGACAGGGGGTTTACAAGAGACCCAGTACTTC.

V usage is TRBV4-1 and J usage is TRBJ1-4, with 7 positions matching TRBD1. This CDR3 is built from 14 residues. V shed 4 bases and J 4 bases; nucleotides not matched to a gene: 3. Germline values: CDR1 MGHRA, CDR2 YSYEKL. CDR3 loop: CASSPGQLNEKLFF. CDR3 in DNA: TGCGCCAGCAGCCCGGGACAGCTTAATGAAAAACTGTTTTTT.

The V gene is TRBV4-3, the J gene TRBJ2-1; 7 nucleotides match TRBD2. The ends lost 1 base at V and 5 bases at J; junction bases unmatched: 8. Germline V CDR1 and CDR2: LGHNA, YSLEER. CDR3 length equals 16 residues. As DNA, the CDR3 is TGCGCCAGCAGCCAAGTGGGCGGCGGGGGAAACAATGAGCAGTTCTTC. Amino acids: CASSQVGGGGNNEQFF.

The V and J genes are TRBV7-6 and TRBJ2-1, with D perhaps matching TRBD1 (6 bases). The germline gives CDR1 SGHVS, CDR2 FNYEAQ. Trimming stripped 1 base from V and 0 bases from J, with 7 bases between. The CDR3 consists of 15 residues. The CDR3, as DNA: TGTGCCAGCAGCTTAGTGGGGGCCTCCTACAATGAGCAGTTCTTC. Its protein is CASSLVGASYNEQFF.

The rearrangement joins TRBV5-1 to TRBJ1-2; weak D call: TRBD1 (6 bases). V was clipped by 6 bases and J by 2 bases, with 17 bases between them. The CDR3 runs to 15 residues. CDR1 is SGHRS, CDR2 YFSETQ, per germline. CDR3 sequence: CASKPSGGSNYGYTF. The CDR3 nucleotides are TGCGCCAGCAAACCATCTGGGGGCAGCAACTATGGCTACACCTTC.

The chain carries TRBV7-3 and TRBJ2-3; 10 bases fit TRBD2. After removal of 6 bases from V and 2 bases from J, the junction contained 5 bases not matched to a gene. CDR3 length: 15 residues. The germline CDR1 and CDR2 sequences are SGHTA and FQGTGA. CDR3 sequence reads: CASRDSGGATDTQYF. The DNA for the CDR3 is TGTGCCAGCAGGGACAGCGGGGGGGCCACAGATACGCAGTATTTT.

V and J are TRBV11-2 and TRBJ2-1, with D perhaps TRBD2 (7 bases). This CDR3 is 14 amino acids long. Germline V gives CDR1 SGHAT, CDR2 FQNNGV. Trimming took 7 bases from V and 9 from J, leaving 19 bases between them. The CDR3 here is CASNTYRGAGEQFF. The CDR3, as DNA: TGTGCCAGCAACACCTATCGGGGGGCAGGTGAGCAGTTCTTC.

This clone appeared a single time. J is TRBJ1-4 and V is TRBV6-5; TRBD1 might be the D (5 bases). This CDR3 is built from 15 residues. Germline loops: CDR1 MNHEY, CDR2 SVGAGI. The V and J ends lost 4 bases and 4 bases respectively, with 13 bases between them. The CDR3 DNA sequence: TGTGCCAGCAGTTTCACCCGGGACTTTAATGAAAAACTGTTTTTT. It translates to CASSFTRDFNEKLFF.

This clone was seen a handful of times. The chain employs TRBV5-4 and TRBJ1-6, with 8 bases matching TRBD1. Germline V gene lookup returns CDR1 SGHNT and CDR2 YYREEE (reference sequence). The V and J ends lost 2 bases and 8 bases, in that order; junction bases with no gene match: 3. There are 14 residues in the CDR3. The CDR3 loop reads CASSFDRGDSPLHF. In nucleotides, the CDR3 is TGTGCCAGCAGCTTTGACAGGGGTGATTCACCCCTCCACTTT.

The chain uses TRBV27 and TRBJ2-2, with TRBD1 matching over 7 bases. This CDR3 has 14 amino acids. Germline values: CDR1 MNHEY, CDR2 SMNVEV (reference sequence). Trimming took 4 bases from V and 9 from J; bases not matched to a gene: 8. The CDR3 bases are TGTGCCAGCAGTTCCCAGGACAGGACGTGGGAGCTGTTTTTT. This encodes CASSSQDRTWELFF.

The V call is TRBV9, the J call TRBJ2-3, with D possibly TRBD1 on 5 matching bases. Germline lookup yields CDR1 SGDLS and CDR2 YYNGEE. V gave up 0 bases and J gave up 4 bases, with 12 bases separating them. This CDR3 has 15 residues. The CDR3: CASSVGSGLADTQYF. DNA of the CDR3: TGTGCCAGCAGCGTAGGGTCAGGGTTAGCAGATACGCAGTATTTT.

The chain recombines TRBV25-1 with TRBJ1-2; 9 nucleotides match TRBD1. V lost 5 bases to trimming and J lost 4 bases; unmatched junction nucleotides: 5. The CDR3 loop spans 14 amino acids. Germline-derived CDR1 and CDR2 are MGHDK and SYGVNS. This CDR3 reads CASSTGTGIYGYTF. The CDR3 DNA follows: TGTGCCAGCAGTACCGGGACAGGGATCTATGGCTACACCTTC.

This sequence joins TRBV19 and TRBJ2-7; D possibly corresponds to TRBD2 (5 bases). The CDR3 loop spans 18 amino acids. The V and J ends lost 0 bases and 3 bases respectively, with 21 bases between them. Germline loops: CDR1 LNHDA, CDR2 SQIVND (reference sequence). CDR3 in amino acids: CASSIDGDGVYGDYEQYF. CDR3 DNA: TGTGCCAGTAGTATAGACGGCGACGGAGTTTACGGGGACTACGAGCAGTACTTC.

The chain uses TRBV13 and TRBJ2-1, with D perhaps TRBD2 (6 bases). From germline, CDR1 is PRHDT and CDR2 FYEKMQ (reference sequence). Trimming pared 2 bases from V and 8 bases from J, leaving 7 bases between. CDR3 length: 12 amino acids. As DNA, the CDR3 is TGTGCCAGCAGCTTATGGGGGGATGAGCAGTTCTTC. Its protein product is CASSLWGDEQFF.